This is a list of T cell receptor beta chains from one sample in a study of cytomegalovirus exposure and HLA in healthy donors. Repertoires were generated with immunoSEQ multiplex PCR, while TCRdb's copy carries only in-frame clones and drops some. The sample contains more than 95,000 clones, roughly 85% of which appear only once. Input material: PBMCs. The source is a man in his sixties in good health and CMV-seropositive. CDR3s include the opening cysteine and the closing phenylalanine or tryptophan. D genes are given only for firm matches. Not every row has a clone size; where given, it reads once, few, many or a size class.

DNA: TGCAGCGTTGAAGTACAGGGAGATGAGCAGTTCTTC; CDR3: CSVEVQGDEQFF; D: NA; V: TRBV29-1; size: NA; J: TRBJ2-1
DNA: TGTGCCAGCAGTCAGCAGGGGGGTGGCTACGAGCAGTACTTC; CDR3: CASSQQGGGYEQYF; D: NA; V: TRBV7-9; size: NA; J: TRBJ2-7
DNA: TGTGCCAGCAAGGGACAGGGTTGGACTGAAGCTTTCTTT; CDR3: CASKGQGWTEAFF; D: TRBD1; V: TRBV28; size: few; J: TRBJ1-1
DNA: TGTGCCAGCAGCTTGACAGGGTGGGGAGTCAACGTCCTGACTTTC; CDR3: CASSLTGWGVNVLTF; D: NA; V: TRBV5-4; size: NA; J: TRBJ2-6
DNA: TGTGCCAGCAGTGGGACCCTGGGACAGTTTAACTATGGCTACACCTTC; CDR3: CASSGTLGQFNYGYTF; D: TRBD1; V: TRBV6-1; size: NA; J: TRBJ1-2
DNA: TGTGCCAGCAGCTTAGAACGGGGGACCGGGGAGCTGTTTTTT; CDR3: CASSLERGTGELFF; D: NA; V: TRBV11-3; size: NA; J: TRBJ2-2
DNA: TGTGCCAGCAGCGGACAGGAGAACACTGAAGCTTTCTTT; CDR3: CASSGQENTEAFF; D: TRBD1; V: TRBV2; size: NA; J: TRBJ1-1
DNA: TGTGCCAGCAGCCGGGGGACAGGGACTGGCTACACCTTC; CDR3: CASSRGTGTGYTF; D: TRBD1; V: TRBV14; size: NA; J: TRBJ1-2
DNA: TGTGCCAGCAGCCTTAGACAGGGGGCCTCTAATTCACCCCTCCACTTT; CDR3: CASSLRQGASNSPLHF; D: TRBD1; V: TRBV7-2; size: NA; J: TRBJ1-6
DNA: TGTGCCAGCAGCCCCGAGGGCAGGACTAACTATGGCTACACCTTC; CDR3: CASSPEGRTNYGYTF; D: NA; V: TRBV5-6; size: NA; J: TRBJ1-2
DNA: TGTGCCTGCCCCCCCCCGGGACAGTCCGGCACCGGGGAGCTGTTTTTT; CDR3: CACPPPGQSGTGELFF; D: TRBD1; V: TRBV30; size: NA; J: TRBJ2-2
DNA: TGTGCCAGCAGCTTAGCAGCCTTTTCTGGAAACACCATATATTTT; CDR3: CASSLAAFSGNTIYF; D: NA; V: TRBV7-9; size: NA; J: TRBJ1-3
DNA: TGCGCCAGCAGCGGCGCAGGACTAGCGGGGGTACCCACAGATACGCAGTATTTT; CDR3: CASSGAGLAGVPTDTQYF; D: TRBD2; V: TRBV5-1; size: NA; J: TRBJ2-3
DNA: TGTGCCATCAGTGAGTCGAATGGGCCGATGAACACTGAAGCTTTCTTT; CDR3: CAISESNGPMNTEAFF; D: NA; V: TRBV10-3; size: NA; J: TRBJ1-1
DNA: TGCAGCGTGCGGACAGGTAGCAATCAGCCCCAGCATTTT; CDR3: CSVRTGSNQPQHF; D: TRBD1; V: TRBV29-1; size: NA; J: TRBJ1-5
DNA: TGTGCCAGCAGTTTTGCTAGCGTCCAGTACAATGAGCAGTTCTTC; CDR3: CASSFASVQYNEQFF; D: NA; V: TRBV28; size: NA; J: TRBJ2-1
DNA: TGCAGCGTTGATACGGGCAGGGTAGACTTTAACTATGGCTACACCTTC; CDR3: CSVDTGRVDFNYGYTF; D: NA; V: TRBV29-1; size: NA; J: TRBJ1-2
DNA: TGTGCCAGCAGCTTGTCAGGGTATACCTATGGCTACACCTTC; CDR3: CASSLSGYTYGYTF; D: NA; V: TRBV13; size: NA; J: TRBJ1-2
DNA: TGCGCCAGCAGGTCACTAGCGGGGGCCACAGATACGCAGTATTTT; CDR3: CASRSLAGATDTQYF; D: TRBD2; V: TRBV5-1; size: NA; J: TRBJ2-3
DNA: TGCGCCAGCAGCTTGATGAGGGGGCAACTGGGGGAAAAACTGTTTTTT; CDR3: CASSLMRGQLGEKLFF; D: TRBD1; V: TRBV5-1; size: NA; J: TRBJ1-4
DNA: TGCGCCAGCAGCCAGCAAACAGGGGGCGGTTCACCCCTCCACTTT; CDR3: CASSQQTGGGSPLHF; D: TRBD1; V: TRBV4-3; size: few; J: TRBJ1-6
DNA: TGTGCCAGCAGTTTACAGGGGGCTGAGGTAGATACGCAGTATTTT; CDR3: CASSLQGAEVDTQYF; D: TRBD1; V: TRBV6-5; size: NA; J: TRBJ2-3
DNA: TGTGCCAGCAGCGCAGACAGGCGGCCTGGGGCCAACGTCCTGACTTTC; CDR3: CASSADRRPGANVLTF; D: NA; V: TRBV2; size: NA; J: TRBJ2-6
DNA: TGTGCCAGCAGCTTAGGACCGACGACATTAGATACGCAGTATTTT; CDR3: CASSLGPTTLDTQYF; D: NA; V: TRBV7-7; size: NA; J: TRBJ2-3
DNA: TGTGCCAGCAGTTATTCGGATCCGAGGGACTATGGCTACACCTTC; CDR3: CASSYSDPRDYGYTF; D: NA; V: TRBV6-6; size: once; J: TRBJ1-2
DNA: TGCGCCAGCAGCCAAGAGGGTGGGAGTGGAGATACGCAGTATTTT; CDR3: CASSQEGGSGDTQYF; D: NA; V: TRBV4-3; size: NA; J: TRBJ2-3
DNA: TGTGCCATCAGTGCGGTGGGACAGAGCTCTGGAAACACCATATATTTT; CDR3: CAISAVGQSSGNTIYF; D: TRBD1; V: TRBV10-3; size: NA; J: TRBJ1-3
DNA: TGTGCCAGCAGCTTGATCAACAGGGGTAGCTATGGCTACACCTTC; CDR3: CASSLINRGSYGYTF; D: TRBD1; V: TRBV7-2; size: few; J: TRBJ1-2
DNA: TGTGCCAGCAGCCCGCGACAGGGGTGGGCCGGGGAGCTGTTTTTT; CDR3: CASSPRQGWAGELFF; D: TRBD1; V: TRBV11-3; size: NA; J: TRBJ2-2
DNA: TGTGCCAGCAGCTTGGCACAGGGGATAAACTATGGCTACACCTTC; CDR3: CASSLAQGINYGYTF; D: TRBD1; V: TRBV5-4; size: NA; J: TRBJ1-2
DNA: TGTGCCAGCAGCCGGGACAGCTATGGCTACACCTTC; CDR3: CASSRDSYGYTF; D: TRBD1; V: TRBV6-5; size: NA; J: TRBJ1-2
DNA: TGTGCCAGTAGTAACGGGACTAGCGGGGTTGTAGATACGCAGTATTTT; CDR3: CASSNGTSGVVDTQYF; D: TRBD2; V: TRBV19; size: NA; J: TRBJ2-3
DNA: TGCACCAGCAGCTCCCCCACTAGCGGGGGGGGTGGAGATACGCAGTATTTT; CDR3: CTSSSPTSGGGGDTQYF; D: NA; V: TRBV1; size: few; J: TRBJ2-3
DNA: TGTGCCAGCAGCCACCGGGACAGGGAAAACATCAACTATGGCTACACCTTC; CDR3: CASSHRDRENINYGYTF; D: TRBD1; V: TRBV7-9; size: NA; J: TRBJ1-2
DNA: TGTGCCAGCAGCCAAGTACAGGCGATGACCTACGAGCAGTACTTC; CDR3: CASSQVQAMTYEQYF; D: NA; V: TRBV4-2; size: NA; J: TRBJ2-7
DNA: TGTGCCAGCAGCCCTCGCTGGGTAGCGGGGGAGACCCAGTACTTC; CDR3: CASSPRWVAGETQYF; D: TRBD2; V: TRBV7-2; size: NA; J: TRBJ2-5
DNA: TGCGCCAGCAGCTTGGGGGACAGGGGAGGCGAAAAACTGTTTTTT; CDR3: CASSLGDRGGEKLFF; D: TRBD1; V: TRBV5-1; size: NA; J: TRBJ1-4
DNA: TGTGCCAGCAATCAGGGTGGCTTCTCTGGGGCCAACGTCCTGACTTTC; CDR3: CASNQGGFSGANVLTF; D: NA; V: TRBV2; size: once; J: TRBJ2-6
DNA: TGTGCCAGCAGTGAATTTGAGGGTTCAACCTACGAGCAGTACTTC; CDR3: CASSEFEGSTYEQYF; D: NA; V: TRBV6-1; size: NA; J: TRBJ2-7
DNA: TGTGCCAGCAGTTTAGTCCAGAGGTCTGGAAACACCATATATTTT; CDR3: CASSLVQRSGNTIYF; D: NA; V: TRBV28; size: NA; J: TRBJ1-3
DNA: TGCGCCAGCAGTATATCCTCCTACGAGCAGTACTTC; CDR3: CASSISSYEQYF; D: NA; V: TRBV5-1; size: few; J: TRBJ2-7
DNA: TGTGCCAGCAGCCAGGGAGGAGTCGGGCCCCAGCATTTT; CDR3: CASSQGGVGPQHF; D: NA; V: TRBV6-1; size: NA; J: TRBJ1-5
DNA: TGTGCCAGCAGCCCCACAGAGTATAACTATGGCTACACCTTC; CDR3: CASSPTEYNYGYTF; D: NA; V: TRBV7-9; size: once; J: TRBJ1-2
DNA: TGCGCCAGCAGCTTGCGGAGGGGCAGTGGAACAGATACGCAGTATTTT; CDR3: CASSLRRGSGTDTQYF; D: NA; V: TRBV5-1; size: NA; J: TRBJ2-3
DNA: TGCGCCAGCAGTGAGTCCGGGACAGAGGGTCGCGAGCAGTACTTC; CDR3: CASSESGTEGREQYF; D: TRBD1; V: TRBV10-1; size: once; J: TRBJ2-7
DNA: TGTGCCACCAGCACTGTTCAGGGGCAAACAGATACGCAGTATTTT; CDR3: CATSTVQGQTDTQYF; D: NA; V: TRBV15; size: NA; J: TRBJ2-3
DNA: TGCAGCGTTGGTTACGGGACAGGCATTAATCAGCCCCAGCATTTT; CDR3: CSVGYGTGINQPQHF; D: TRBD1; V: TRBV29-1; size: NA; J: TRBJ1-5
DNA: TGTGCCAGCAGTGGCTCCGGCAGGGTCAGTCAGCCCCAGCATTTT; CDR3: CASSGSGRVSQPQHF; D: NA; V: TRBV6-5; size: NA; J: TRBJ1-5
DNA: TGTGCCAGCAGCTTCCCATTGGACTTGCGCTCCTACGAGCAGTACTTC; CDR3: CASSFPLDLRSYEQYF; D: NA; V: TRBV7-2; size: NA; J: TRBJ2-7
DNA: TGCGCCAGCAGCTTGGCTCTAGCGGGGGCACAAGAGCAGTACTTC; CDR3: CASSLALAGAQEQYF; D: TRBD2; V: TRBV5-1; size: NA; J: TRBJ2-7
DNA: TGTGCCATCAGTGCCGGACAGGGTTCAAATCAGCCCCAGCATTTT; CDR3: CAISAGQGSNQPQHF; D: TRBD1; V: TRBV10-3; size: NA; J: TRBJ1-5
DNA: TGTGCCAGCAGCCCGGGGAGCTCTGGAAACACCATATATTTT; CDR3: CASSPGSSGNTIYF; D: NA; V: TRBV5-6; size: few; J: TRBJ1-3
DNA: TGTGCCAGCTCACCACCGAACAGGCTAGACACTGAAGCTTTCTTT; CDR3: CASSPPNRLDTEAFF; D: NA; V: TRBV18; size: NA; J: TRBJ1-1
DNA: TGTGCCAGCAGCTTAGGGGGGACTTCCTACAATGAGCAGTTCTTC; CDR3: CASSLGGTSYNEQFF; D: NA; V: TRBV7-2; size: NA; J: TRBJ2-1
DNA: TGCGCCAGCAGCACTGGAGGCCTCCCTTTCCAAGAGACCCAGTACTTC; CDR3: CASSTGGLPFQETQYF; D: NA; V: TRBV5-1; size: NA; J: TRBJ2-5
DNA: TGCAGCGTTGCCCCACCGGACGGGAGCTCCTACGAGCAGTACTTC; CDR3: CSVAPPDGSSYEQYF; D: NA; V: TRBV29-1; size: NA; J: TRBJ2-7
DNA: TGTGCCAGTAGGGCCGGACAGCGGGAGACCCAGTACTTC; CDR3: CASRAGQRETQYF; D: NA; V: TRBV19; size: NA; J: TRBJ2-5
DNA: TGTGCCAGCAGCGTAGTAGCGGGGGGAAGTGAGACCCAGTACTTC; CDR3: CASSVVAGGSETQYF; D: TRBD2; V: TRBV9; size: NA; J: TRBJ2-5
DNA: TGTGCCAGCAGTTTGGGCCCGGGACAGGGGGCAGTAGACGAGCAGTACTTC; CDR3: CASSLGPGQGAVDEQYF; D: TRBD1; V: TRBV9; size: many; J: TRBJ2-7